This paragraph covers one TCR beta chain sequence. Within the sample, other DNA sequences also encode this same CDR3. The CDR3 spans 13 residues. Per the germline V gene, CDR1 is SQVTM and CDR2 is ANQGSEA. J gave up 5 bases and V 6 bases, and 5 bases lay outside the gene matches. This entry belongs to a study of blood T cell repertoires in COVID-19. Across the study: Italy, Spain and the United States were the sources of the convalescent and acute COVID-19 samples. T cells, B-cell-depleted T cells, or PBMCs provided the cDNA or gDNA that served as material.

Original processing methods: Amplification of reference gene primers provided the estimated nucleated cell counts. The protocol was immunoSEQ multiplex PCR, while the TCRdb copy is restricted to in-frame clones and leaves out a portion. That table supplies the V and J calls and clone size; D and trimming were determined from the DNA. Among 150,000 to 200,000 clones listed, about four fifths were seen once. Sequenced material: peripheral blood. This receptor was identified in an elderly woman with acute or convalescent COVID-19. This sequence joins TRBV29-1 and TRBJ1-1; 11 nucleotides line up with TRBD1. CDR3 sequence: CSVGGQGGTEAFF. The CDR3 nucleotides are TGCAGCGTCGGGGGACAGGGGGGGACTGAAGCTTTCTTT.